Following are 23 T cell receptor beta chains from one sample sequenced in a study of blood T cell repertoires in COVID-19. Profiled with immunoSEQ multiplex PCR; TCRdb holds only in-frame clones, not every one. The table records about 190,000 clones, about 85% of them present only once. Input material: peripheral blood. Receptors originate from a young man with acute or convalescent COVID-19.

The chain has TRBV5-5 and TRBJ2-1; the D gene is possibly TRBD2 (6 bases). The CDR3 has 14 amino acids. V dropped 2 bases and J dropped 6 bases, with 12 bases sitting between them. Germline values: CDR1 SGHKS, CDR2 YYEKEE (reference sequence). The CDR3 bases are TGTGCCAGCAGCTTCCAACGGGACTCCAATGAGCAGTTCTTC. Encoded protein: CASSFQRDSNEQFF.

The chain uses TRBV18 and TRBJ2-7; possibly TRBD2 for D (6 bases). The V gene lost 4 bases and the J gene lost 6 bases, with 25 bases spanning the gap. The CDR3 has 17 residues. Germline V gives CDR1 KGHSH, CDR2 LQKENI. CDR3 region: CASSLRRGGEKGVEQYF. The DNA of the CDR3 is TGTGCCAGCTCACTCCGGAGGGGTGGAGAGAAAGGCGTCGAGCAGTACTTC.

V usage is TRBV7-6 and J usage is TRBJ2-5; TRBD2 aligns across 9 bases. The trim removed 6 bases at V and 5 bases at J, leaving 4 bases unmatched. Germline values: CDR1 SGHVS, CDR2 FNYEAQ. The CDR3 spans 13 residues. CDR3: CASSSGLAETQYF. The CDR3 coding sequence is TGTGCCAGCAGTTCGGGACTAGCCGAGACCCAGTACTTC.

In DNA form, the CDR3 reads TGCGCCAGCAGCCGCGGACAGGCTACAACTAATGAAAAACTGTTTTTT. Protein: CASSRGQATTNEKLFF. This chain uses TRBV5-1 with TRBJ1-4; 7 bases map to TRBD1. Germline loops: CDR1 SGHRS, CDR2 YFSETQ. With V trimmed by 4 bases and J by 0 bases, 6 bases remained unmatched. The CDR3 runs 16 residues.

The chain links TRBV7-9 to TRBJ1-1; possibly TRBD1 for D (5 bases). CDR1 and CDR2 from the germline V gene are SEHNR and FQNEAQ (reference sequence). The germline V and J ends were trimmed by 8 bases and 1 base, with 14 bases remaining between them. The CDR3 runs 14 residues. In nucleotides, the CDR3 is TGTGCCAGCTTTGCGGGGGAGAAGAACACTGAAGCTTTCTTT. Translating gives CASFAGEKNTEAFF.

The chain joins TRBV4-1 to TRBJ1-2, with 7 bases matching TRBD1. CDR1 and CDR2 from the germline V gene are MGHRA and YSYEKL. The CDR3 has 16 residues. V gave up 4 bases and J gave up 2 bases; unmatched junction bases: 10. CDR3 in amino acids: CASSRYRDSQNYGYTF. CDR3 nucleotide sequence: TGCGCCAGCAGCCGATACCGGGACAGCCAAAACTATGGCTACACCTTC.

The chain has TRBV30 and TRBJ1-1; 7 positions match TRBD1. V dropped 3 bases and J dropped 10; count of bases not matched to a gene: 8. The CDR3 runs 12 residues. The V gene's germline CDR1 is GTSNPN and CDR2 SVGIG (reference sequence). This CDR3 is CAWSADRVGAFF. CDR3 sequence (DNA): TGTGCCTGGAGCGCAGACAGGGTCGGAGCTTTCTTT.

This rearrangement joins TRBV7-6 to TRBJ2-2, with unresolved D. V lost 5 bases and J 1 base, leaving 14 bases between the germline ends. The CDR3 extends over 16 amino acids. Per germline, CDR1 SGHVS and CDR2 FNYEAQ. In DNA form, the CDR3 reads TGTGCCAGCAGCCAAAAGATACTACTGAACACCGGGGAGCTGTTTTTT. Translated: CASSQKILLNTGELFF. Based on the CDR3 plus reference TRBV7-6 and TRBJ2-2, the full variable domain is GAGVSQSPRYKVTKRGQDVALRCDPISGHVSLYWYRQALGQGPEFLTYFNYEAQQDKSGLPNDRFSAERPEGSISTLTIQRTEQRDSAMYRCASSQKILLNTGELFFGEGSRLTVL.

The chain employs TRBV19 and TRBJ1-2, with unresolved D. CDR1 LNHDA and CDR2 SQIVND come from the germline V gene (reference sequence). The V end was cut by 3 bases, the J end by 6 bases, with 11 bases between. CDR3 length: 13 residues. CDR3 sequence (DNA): TGTGCCAGTAGTATTAGGTCAGGTGATGGCTACACCTTC. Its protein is CASSIRSGDGYTF. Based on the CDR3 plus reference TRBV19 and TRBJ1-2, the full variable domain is DGGITQSPKYLFRKEGQNVTLSCEQNLNHDAMYWYRQDPGQGLRLIYYSQIVNDFQKGDIAEGYSVSREKKESFPLTVTSAQKNPTAFYLCASSIRSGDGYTFGSGTRLTVV.

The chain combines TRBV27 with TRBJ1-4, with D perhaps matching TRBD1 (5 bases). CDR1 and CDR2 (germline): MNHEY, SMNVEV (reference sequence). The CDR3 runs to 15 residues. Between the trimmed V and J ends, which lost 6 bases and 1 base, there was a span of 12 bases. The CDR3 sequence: CASSLGEQTNEKLFF. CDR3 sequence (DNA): TGTGCCAGCAGCCTAGGGGAACAAACTAATGAAAAACTGTTTTTT.

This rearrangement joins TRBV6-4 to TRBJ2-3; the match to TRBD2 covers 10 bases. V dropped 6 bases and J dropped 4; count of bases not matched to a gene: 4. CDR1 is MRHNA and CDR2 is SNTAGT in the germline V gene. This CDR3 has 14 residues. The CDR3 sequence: CASRQRGGSDTQYF. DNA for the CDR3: TGTGCCAGCAGGCAGCGGGGGGGGTCAGATACGCAGTATTTT.

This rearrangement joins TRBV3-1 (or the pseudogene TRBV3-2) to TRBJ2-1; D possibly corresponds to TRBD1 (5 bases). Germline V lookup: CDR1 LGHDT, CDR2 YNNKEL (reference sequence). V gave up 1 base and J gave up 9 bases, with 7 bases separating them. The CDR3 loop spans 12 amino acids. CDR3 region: CASSQGRGEQFF. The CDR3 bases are TGTGCCAGCAGCCAAGGTAGGGGTGAGCAGTTCTTC.

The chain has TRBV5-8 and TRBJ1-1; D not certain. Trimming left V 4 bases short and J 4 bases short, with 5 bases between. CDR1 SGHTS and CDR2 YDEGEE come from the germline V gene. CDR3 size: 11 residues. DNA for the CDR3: TGTGCCAGCAGCGCGGCCACTGAAGCTTTCTTT. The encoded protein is CASSAATEAFF.

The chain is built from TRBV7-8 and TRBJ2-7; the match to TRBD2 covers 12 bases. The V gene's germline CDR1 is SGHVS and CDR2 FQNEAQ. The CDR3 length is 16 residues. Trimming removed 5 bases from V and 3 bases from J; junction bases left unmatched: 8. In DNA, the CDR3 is TGTGCCAGCAGCCAACGGACTAGCGGGGATATCTACGAGCAGTACTTC. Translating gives CASSQRTSGDIYEQYF.

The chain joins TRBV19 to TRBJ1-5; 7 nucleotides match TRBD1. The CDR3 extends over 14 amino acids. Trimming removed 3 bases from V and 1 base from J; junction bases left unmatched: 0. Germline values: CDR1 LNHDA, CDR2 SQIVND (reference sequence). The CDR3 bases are TGTGCCAGTAGTATGGACAGGAGCAATCAGCCCCAGCATTTT. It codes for CASSMDRSNQPQHF. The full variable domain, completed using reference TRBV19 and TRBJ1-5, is DGGITQSPKYLFRKEGQNVTLSCEQNLNHDAMYWYRQDPGQGLRLIYYSQIVNDFQKGDIAEGYSVSREKKESFPLTVTSAQKNPTAFYLCASSMDRSNQPQHFGDGTRLSIL.

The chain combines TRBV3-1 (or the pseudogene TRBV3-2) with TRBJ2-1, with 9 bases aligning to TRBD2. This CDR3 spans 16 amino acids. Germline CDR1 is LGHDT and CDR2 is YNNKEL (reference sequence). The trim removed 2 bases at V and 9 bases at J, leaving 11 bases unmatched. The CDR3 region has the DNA TGTGCCAGCAGCCAAAGAGGAGCGGGAGGCGGGGGTGAGCAGTTCTTC. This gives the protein CASSQRGAGGGGEQFF.

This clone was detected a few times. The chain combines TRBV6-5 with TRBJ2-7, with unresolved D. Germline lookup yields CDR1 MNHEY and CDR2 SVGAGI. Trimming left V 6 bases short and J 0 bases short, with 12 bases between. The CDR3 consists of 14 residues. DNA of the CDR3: TGTGCCAGCAGGCCCTTCGTCTACTCCTACGAGCAGTACTTC. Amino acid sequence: CASRPFVYSYEQYF.

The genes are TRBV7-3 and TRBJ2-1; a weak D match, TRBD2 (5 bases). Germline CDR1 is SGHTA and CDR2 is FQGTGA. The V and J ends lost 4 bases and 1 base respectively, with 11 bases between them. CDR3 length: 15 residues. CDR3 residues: CASSSTGDSYNEQFF. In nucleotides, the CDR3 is TGTGCCAGCAGCTCCACCGGGGATTCCTACAATGAGCAGTTCTTC.

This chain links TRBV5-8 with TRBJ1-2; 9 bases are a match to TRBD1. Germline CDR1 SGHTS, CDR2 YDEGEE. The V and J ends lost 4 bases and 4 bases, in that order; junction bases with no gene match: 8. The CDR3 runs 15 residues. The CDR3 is CASSLPGQGTYGYTF. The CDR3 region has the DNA TGTGCCAGCAGCCTGCCGGGACAGGGAACCTATGGCTACACCTTC.

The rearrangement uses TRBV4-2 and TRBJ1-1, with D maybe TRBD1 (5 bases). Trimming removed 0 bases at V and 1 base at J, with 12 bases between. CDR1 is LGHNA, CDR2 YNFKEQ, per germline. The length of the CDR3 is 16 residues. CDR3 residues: CASSQDPRGGNTEAFF. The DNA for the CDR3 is TGTGCCAGCAGCCAAGACCCCCGGGGGGGGAACACTGAAGCTTTCTTT.

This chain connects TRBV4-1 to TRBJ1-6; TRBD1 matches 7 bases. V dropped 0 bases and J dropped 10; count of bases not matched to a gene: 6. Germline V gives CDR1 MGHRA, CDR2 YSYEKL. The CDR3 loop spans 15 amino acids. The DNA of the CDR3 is TGCGCCAGCAGCCAAGATGACAGGGAGACATCACCCCTCCACTTT. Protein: CASSQDDRETSPLHF.

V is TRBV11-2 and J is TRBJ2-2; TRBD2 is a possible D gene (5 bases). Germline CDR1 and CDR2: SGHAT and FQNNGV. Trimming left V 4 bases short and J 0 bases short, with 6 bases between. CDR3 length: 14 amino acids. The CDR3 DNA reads TGTGCCAGCAGCTCCGGGACGAACACCGGGGAGCTGTTTTTT. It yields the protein CASSSGTNTGELFF.

Written as DNA, the CDR3 is TGTGCCAGCAGCCCGGACCCTCCTAGCCGAGCCTACAATGAGCAGTTCTTC. Amino acids: CASSPDPPSRAYNEQFF. This rearrangement joins TRBV7-2 to TRBJ2-1, with D possibly TRBD2 on 5 matching bases. The CDR3 contains 17 residues. Germline CDR1 is SGHTA and CDR2 is FQGNSA. Trimming took off 5 bases at V and 2 bases at J, with 19 bases between the two ends.